Shown below are 3 T cell receptor beta chains from a single sample sequenced in a study of blood T cell repertoires in COVID-19. TCRdb's copy holds only in-frame clones and misses some; the assay was immunoSEQ multiplex PCR. Of some 42,000 clones listed, under 80% are singletons. The sample comprised peripheral blood. The receptors were gathered from a man of 80 years or more with acute or convalescent COVID-19.

This clone was seen at least ten times. The chain employs TRBV2 and TRBJ2-3, with 8 bases matching TRBD2. V was pared by 6 bases and J by 2 bases, with 13 bases of the junction left unmatched. The CDR3 has 17 residues. The V gene's germline CDR1 is SNHLY and CDR2 FYNNEI. The CDR3 spells CASRERGAGGATDTQYF. The CDR3 nucleotides are TGTGCCAGCAGGGAGAGAGGGGCGGGGGGCGCCACAGATACGCAGTATTTT.

This CDR3 is CASSSGQGIHYGYTF. The DNA of the CDR3 is TGTGCCAGCAGCTCCGGACAGGGAATTCACTATGGCTACACCTTC. This chain links TRBV5-5 with TRBJ1-2, with 8 bases matching TRBD1. From germline, CDR1 is SGHKS and CDR2 YYEKEE (reference sequence). The length of the CDR3 is 15 residues. The V and J ends lost 3 bases and 3 bases, in that order; junction bases with no gene match: 7.

Here the CDR3 reads CASSWTSGSWADTQYF. CDR3 DNA: TGTGCCAGCAGCTGGACTAGCGGGAGTTGGGCAGATACGCAGTATTTT. This rearrangement joins TRBV7-2 to TRBJ2-3; TRBD2 agrees at 13 bases. Germline V lookup: CDR1 SGHTA, CDR2 FQGNSA. This CDR3 is 16 amino acids long. Trimming cost V 4 bases and J 4 bases; bases outside gene matches: 5. Based on the CDR3 plus reference TRBV7-2 and TRBJ2-3, the full variable domain is GAGVSQSPSNKVTEKGKDVELRCDPISGHTALYWYRQSLGQGLEFLIYFQGNSAPDKSGLPSDRFSAERTGGSVSTLTIQRTQQEDSAVYLCASSWTSGSWADTQYFGPGTRLTVL.